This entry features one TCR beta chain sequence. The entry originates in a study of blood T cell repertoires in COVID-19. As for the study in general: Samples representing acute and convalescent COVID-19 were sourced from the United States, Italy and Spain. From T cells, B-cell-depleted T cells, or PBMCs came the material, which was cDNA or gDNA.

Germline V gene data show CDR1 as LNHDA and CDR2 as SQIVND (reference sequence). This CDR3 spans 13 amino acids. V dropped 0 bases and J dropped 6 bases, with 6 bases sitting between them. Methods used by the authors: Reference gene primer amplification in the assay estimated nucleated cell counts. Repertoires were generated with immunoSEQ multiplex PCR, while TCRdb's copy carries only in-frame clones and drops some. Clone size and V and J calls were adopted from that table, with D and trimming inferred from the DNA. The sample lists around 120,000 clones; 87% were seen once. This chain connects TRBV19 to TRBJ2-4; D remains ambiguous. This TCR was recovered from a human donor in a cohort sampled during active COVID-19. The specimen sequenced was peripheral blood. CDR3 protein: CASSIDHRNIQYF. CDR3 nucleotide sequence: TGTGCCAGTAGTATAGACCACAGAAACATTCAGTACTTC.